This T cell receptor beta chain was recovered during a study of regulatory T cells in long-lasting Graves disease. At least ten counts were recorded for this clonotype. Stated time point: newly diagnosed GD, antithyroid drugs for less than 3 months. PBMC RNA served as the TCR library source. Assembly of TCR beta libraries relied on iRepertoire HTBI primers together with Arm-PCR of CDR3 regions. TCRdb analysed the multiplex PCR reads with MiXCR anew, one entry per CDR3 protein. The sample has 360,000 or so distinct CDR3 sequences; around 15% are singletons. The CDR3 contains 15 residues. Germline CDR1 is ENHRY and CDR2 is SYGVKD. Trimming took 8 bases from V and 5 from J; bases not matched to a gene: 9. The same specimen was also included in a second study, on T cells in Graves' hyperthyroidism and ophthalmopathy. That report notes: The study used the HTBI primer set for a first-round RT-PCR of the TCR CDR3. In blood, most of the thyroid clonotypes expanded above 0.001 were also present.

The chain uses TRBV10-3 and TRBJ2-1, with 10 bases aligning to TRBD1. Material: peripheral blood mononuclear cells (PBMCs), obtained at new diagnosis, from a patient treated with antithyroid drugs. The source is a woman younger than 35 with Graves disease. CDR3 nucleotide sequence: TGTGCCATCTCGCCGACCGGGACAGGGGACAATGAGCAGTTCTTC. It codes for CAISPTGTGDNEQFF.